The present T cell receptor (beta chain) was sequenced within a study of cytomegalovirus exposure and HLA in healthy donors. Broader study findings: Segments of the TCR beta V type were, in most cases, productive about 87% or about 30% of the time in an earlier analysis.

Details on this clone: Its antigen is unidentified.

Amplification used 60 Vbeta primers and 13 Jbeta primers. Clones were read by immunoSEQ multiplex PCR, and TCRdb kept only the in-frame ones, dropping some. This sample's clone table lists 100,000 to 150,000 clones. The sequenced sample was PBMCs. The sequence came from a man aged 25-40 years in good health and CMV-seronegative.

In DNA form, the CDR3 reads TGTGCCAGCAGTTACTCGGCTAGCGGGAGTTCAGTCGAGCAGTACTTC. It translates to CASSYSASGSSVEQYF. The chain has TRBV6-5 and TRBJ2-5; 10 nucleotides align to TRBD2. The tail of the sequence fits TRBJ2-7 better, so the J call may be wrong. The CDR3 consists of 16 residues. Germline CDR1 is MNHEY and CDR2 is SVGAGI.